The next 9 T cell receptor beta chains were all read from a single sample in a study of blood T cell repertoires in COVID-19. Generated by immunoSEQ multiplex PCR, the TCRdb table keeps only in-frame clones and is missing some. The sample lists 60,000 to 65,000 clones; around 82% were seen once. Sequenced sample: peripheral blood. The receptors were sampled from a man aged 60 to 69 with COVID-19, enrolled during active disease.

This clone showed up just a few times. The chain employs TRBV11-2 and TRBJ2-3; unclear D gene. The V and J ends lost 3 bases and 2 bases respectively, with 9 bases between them. The CDR3 runs 14 residues. Germline loops: CDR1 SGHAT, CDR2 FQNNGV. CDR3 coding DNA: TGTGCCAGCAGCTTCCAGGTAACCACAGATACGCAGTATTTT. Translating it yields CASSFQVTTDTQYF.

This chain joins TRBV10-1 and TRBJ1-1; 7 bases align to TRBD1. The V gene's germline CDR1 is WNHNN and CDR2 SYGVQD (reference sequence). V was clipped by 5 bases and J by 4 bases; unmatched bases: 4. This CDR3 is built from 13 residues. CDR3 sequence (DNA): TGCGCCAGCAGTTCGCAGGGGGGCACTGAAGCTTTCTTT. This codes for CASSSQGGTEAFF.

The V and J genes are TRBV5-4 and TRBJ2-3; 9 bases are shared with TRBD2. This CDR3 contains 14 residues. V shed 4 bases and J 5 bases; nucleotides not matched to a gene: 5. Germline CDR1 is SGHNT and CDR2 is YYREEE (reference sequence). DNA for the CDR3: TGTGCCAGCAGCCCGGGACTAGCCGGAGATACGCAGTATTTT. This translates into CASSPGLAGDTQYF.

This sequence joins TRBV18 and TRBJ2-1; tentative D call: TRBD2 (5 bases). The CDR3 has 14 amino acids. Looked up from germline, CDR1 is KGHSH and CDR2 is LQKENI. The V end was cut by 0 bases, the J end by 8 bases, with 11 bases between. CDR3 sequence: CASSPPSPEDEQFF. For the CDR3, the DNA is TGTGCCAGCTCACCACCCTCTCCGGAGGATGAGCAGTTCTTC.

The V gene is TRBV5-1, the J gene TRBJ2-4; 9 positions match TRBD1. This CDR3 spans 14 amino acids. Germline CDR1 and CDR2: SGHRS and YFSETQ. V shed 1 base and J 7 bases; nucleotides not matched to a gene: 3. The CDR3 DNA is TGCGCCAGCAGCTTGTTTGGACAGGGGAACATTCAGTACTTC. Translating gives CASSLFGQGNIQYF.

This clone was counted between two and nine times. This chain links TRBV5-5 with TRBJ1-3; 7 positions agree with TRBD1. Germline CDR1 and CDR2: SGHKS and YYEKEE (reference sequence). The V and J ends lost 5 bases and 6 bases, in that order; junction bases with no gene match: 8. This CDR3 spans 14 amino acids. The CDR3 DNA reads as TGTGCCAGCAGAGTGCAGGGGGTAGAAAACACCATATATTTT. Translating it yields CASRVQGVENTIYF.

This clone appeared a few times. The V gene is TRBV12-3 or TRBV12-4, the J gene TRBJ1-6; D gene unclear. Trimming cost V 3 bases and J 8 bases, with 5 bases left between them. This CDR3 has 12 residues. The CDR3 DNA is TGTGCCAGCAGTTTCCCGTATTCACCCCTCCACTTT. Amino acids: CASSFPYSPLHF.

The genes are TRBV6-5 and TRBJ1-1; the match to TRBD1 covers 7 bases. Germline values: CDR1 MNHEY, CDR2 SVGAGI. The CDR3 is 13 amino acids. V lost 9 bases, J lost 7 bases, and 11 bases stayed unmatched. The CDR3 reads CASSPFRGLEAFF. CDR3 DNA: TGTGCCAGTAGTCCCTTTAGGGGGCTTGAAGCTTTCTTT.

This clone has a handful of counts. V gene TRBV11-2 combines with J gene TRBJ1-5, with no clear D. The germline gives CDR1 SGHAT, CDR2 FQNNGV. The CDR3 has 17 residues. The V gene lost 1 base and the J gene lost 2 bases, with 15 bases spanning the gap. The CDR3 sequence: CASSLGATMYGNQPQHF. The CDR3 coding sequence is TGTGCCAGCAGCTTAGGGGCGACTATGTACGGCAATCAGCCCCAGCATTTT.